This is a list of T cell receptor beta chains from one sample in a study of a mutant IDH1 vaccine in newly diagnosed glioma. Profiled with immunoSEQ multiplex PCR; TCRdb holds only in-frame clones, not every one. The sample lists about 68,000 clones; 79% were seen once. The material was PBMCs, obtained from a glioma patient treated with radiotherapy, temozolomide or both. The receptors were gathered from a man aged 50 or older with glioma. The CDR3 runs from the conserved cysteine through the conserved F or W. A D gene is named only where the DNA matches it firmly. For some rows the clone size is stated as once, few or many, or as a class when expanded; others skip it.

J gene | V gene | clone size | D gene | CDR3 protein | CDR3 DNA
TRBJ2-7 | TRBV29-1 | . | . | CSVRTGVYEQYF | TGCAGCGTGCGGACGGGAGTCTACGAGCAGTACTTC
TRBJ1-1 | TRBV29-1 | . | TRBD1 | CSVERYRGSSGAEAFF | TGCAGCGTTGAACGTTACAGGGGCTCTTCGGGAGCTGAAGCTTTCTTT
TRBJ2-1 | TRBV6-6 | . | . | CASSVKEGEQFF | TGTGCCAGCAGCGTAAAGGAGGGTGAGCAGTTCTTC
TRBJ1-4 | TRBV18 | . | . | CASSPGLHNEKLFF | TGTGCCAGCTCACCTGGACTGCACAATGAAAAACTGTTTTTT
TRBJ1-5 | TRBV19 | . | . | CASGQGPGQPQHF | TGTGCCAGTGGGCAGGGTCCGGGTCAGCCCCAGCATTTT
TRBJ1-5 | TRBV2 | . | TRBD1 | CASSGKTGGNQPQHF | TGTGCCAGCAGTGGGAAGACAGGGGGTAATCAGCCCCAGCATTTT
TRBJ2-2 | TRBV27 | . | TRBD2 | CASARGLASTGELFF | TGTGCCAGCGCGAGGGGACTAGCGTCCACCGGGGAGCTGTTTTTT
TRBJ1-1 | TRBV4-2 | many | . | CASSQVGNTEAFF | TGTGCCAGCAGCCAAGTAGGGAACACTGAAGCTTTCTTT
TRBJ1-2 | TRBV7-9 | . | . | CASSLGDSYGYTF | TGTGCCAGCAGCTTAGGTGACAGCTATGGCTACACCTTC
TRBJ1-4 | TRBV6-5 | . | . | CASSSGGSRVEKLFF | TGTGCCAGCAGCTCTGGAGGGTCGCGGGTTGAAAAACTGTTTTTT
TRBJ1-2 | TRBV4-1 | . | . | CASSRKQGLDYGYTF | TGCGCCAGCAGCCGAAAACAGGGTCTAGACTATGGCTACACCTTC
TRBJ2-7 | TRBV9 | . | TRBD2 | CASSVTSGGYEQYF | TGTGCCAGCAGCGTCACTAGCGGGGGCTACGAGCAGTACTTC
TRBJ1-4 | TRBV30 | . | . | CAWTGTPRKKLFF | TGTGCCTGGACGGGGACCCCGAGGAAAAAACTGTTTTTT
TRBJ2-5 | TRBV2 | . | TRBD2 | CARGLAQETQYF | TGTGCCAGAGGACTAGCCCAAGAGACCCAGTACTTC
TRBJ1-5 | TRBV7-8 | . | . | CASSLEPSAWQPQHF | TGTGCCAGCAGCTTAGAACCATCGGCGTGGCAGCCCCAGCATTTT
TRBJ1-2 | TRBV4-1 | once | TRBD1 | CASRHWTGDMNGYTF | TGCGCCAGCAGACATTGGACAGGCGATATGAATGGCTACACCTTC
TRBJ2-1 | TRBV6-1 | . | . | CATDTYNEQFF | TGTGCCACCGACACCTACAATGAGCAGTTCTTC
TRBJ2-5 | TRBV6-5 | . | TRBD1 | CASSSPGQVSTQYF | TGTGCCAGCAGTTCCCCGGGACAGGTATCGACCCAGTACTTC
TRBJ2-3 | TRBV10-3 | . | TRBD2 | CAIGERGPFTDTQYF | TGTGCCATCGGGGAGCGGGGGCCCTTCACAGATACGCAGTATTTT
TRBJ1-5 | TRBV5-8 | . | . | CASSRGASQPQHF | TGTGCCAGCAGCAGGGGTGCAAGCCAGCCCCAGCATTTT
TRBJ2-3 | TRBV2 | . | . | CASSEALAGDTQYF | TGTGCCAGCAGTGAAGCTCTTGCTGGAGATACGCAGTATTTT
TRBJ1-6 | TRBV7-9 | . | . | CASSLGRGESPLHF | TGTGCCAGCAGCTTAGGCAGGGGCGAATCACCCCTCCACTTT
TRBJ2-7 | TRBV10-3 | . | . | CAISGGTSYEQYF | TGTGCCATCAGTGGGGGGACATCCTACGAGCAGTACTTC
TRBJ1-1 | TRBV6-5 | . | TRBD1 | CATGQGRTEAFF | TGTGCCACCGGACAGGGAAGGACTGAAGCTTTCTTT
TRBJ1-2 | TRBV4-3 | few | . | CASSPSVRSAYGYTF | TGCGCCAGCAGCCCCTCCGTCAGGTCTGCCTATGGCTACACCTTC
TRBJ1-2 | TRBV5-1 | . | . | CASSLVQGEGYGYTF | TGCGCCAGCAGCTTGGTGCAGGGTGAAGGCTATGGCTACACCTTC
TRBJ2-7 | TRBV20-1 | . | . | CSAYPQGEQYF | TGCAGTGCATACCCCCAAGGGGAGCAGTACTTC
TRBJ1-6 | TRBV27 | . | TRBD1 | CASSPYRGGSYNSPLHF | TGTGCCAGCAGTCCTTACAGGGGAGGCTCCTATAATTCACCCCTCCACTTT
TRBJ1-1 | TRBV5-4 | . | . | CASSPGGLNTEAFF | TGTGCCAGCAGCCCGGGGGGACTGAACACTGAAGCTTTCTTT
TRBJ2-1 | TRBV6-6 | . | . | CASIPDSSSYNEQFF | TGTGCCAGCATCCCAGACAGTAGCTCCTACAATGAGCAGTTCTTC
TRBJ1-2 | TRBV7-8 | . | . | CASSFGQGILEGGYTF | .
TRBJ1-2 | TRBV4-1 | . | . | CASSPGATGYQGYTF | TGCGCCAGCAGCCCCGGGGCCACAGGGTATCAGGGCTACACCTTC
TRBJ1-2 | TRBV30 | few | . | CAWPGGPYGYTF | TGTGCCTGGCCCGGGGGGCCCTATGGCTACACCTTC
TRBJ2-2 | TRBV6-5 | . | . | CASSYSSSGTGELFF | TGTGCCAGCAGTTACTCGAGTAGCGGCACCGGGGAGCTGTTTTTT
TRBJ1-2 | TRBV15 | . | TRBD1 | CATSRDRAGGYTF | TGTGCCACCAGCAGGGACAGGGCGGGTGGCTACACCTTC
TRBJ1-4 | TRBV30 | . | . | CAWGRTVFNEKLFF | TGTGCCTGGGGGAGGACAGTGTTTAATGAAAAACTGTTTTTT
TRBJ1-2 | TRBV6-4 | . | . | CASSPEANYGYTF | TGTGCCAGCAGCCCCGAGGCTAACTATGGCTACACCTTC
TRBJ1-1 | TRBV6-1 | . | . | CASSEAWEEAFF | TGTGCCAGCAGTGAAGCATGGGAAGAAGCTTTCTTT
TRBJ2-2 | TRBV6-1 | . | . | CASSMTENTGELFF | TGTGCCAGCAGTATGACTGAGAACACCGGGGAGCTGTTTTTT
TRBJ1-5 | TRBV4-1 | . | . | CASSQDLTGSNQPQHF | TGCGCCAGCAGCCAAGATCTAACAGGGAGCAATCAGCCCCAGCATTTT
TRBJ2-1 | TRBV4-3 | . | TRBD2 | CASSQDGRVPYNEQFF | TGCGCCAGCAGCCAAGATGGGAGGGTCCCATACAATGAGCAGTTCTTC
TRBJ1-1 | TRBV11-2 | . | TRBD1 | CASSPGTGWTEAFF | TGTGCCAGCAGTCCCGGGACAGGGTGGACTGAAGCTTTCTTT
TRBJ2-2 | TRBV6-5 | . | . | CASSYSSTNTGELFF | TGTGCCAGCAGTTACTCGTCTACGAACACCGGGGAGCTGTTTTTT
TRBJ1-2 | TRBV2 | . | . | CASSRDLNYGYTF | TGTGCCAGCAGCCGGGACCTGAACTATGGCTACACCTTC
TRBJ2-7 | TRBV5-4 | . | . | CASSRASAGIYEQYF | TGTGCCAGCAGCCGGGCGTCGGCAGGGATCTACGAGCAGTACTTC
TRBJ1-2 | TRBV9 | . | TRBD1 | CASSVVVVAVLTGTSYGYTF | TGTGCCAGCAGCGTAGTAGTAGTAGCGGTGTTGACAGGGACAAGCTATGGCTACACCTTC
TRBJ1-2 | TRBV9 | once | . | CASSVEVNGGYTF | TGTGCCAGCAGCGTAGAGGTTAATGGCGGCTACACCTTC
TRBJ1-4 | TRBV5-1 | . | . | CASSFNGDSEKLFF | TGCGCCAGCAGCTTTAATGGGGATAGTGAAAAACTGTTTTTT
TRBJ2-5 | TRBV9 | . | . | CASSVGGTGGETQYF | TGTGCCAGCAGCGTAGGGGGGACCGGAGGGGAGACCCAGTACTTC
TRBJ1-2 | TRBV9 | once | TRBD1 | CASSETRDRDYGYTF | TGTGCCAGCAGCGAAACTCGGGACAGAGACTATGGCTACACCTTC
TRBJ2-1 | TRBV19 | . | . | CVSRGYNEQFF | TGTGTCAGCCGGGGCTACAATGAGCAGTTCTTC
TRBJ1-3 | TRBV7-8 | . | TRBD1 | CASSLVGGTGASNTIYF | TGTGCCAGCAGCTTAGTGGGGGGGACAGGGGCTTCGAACACCATATATTTT
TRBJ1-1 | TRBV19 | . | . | CASTSGQGSPEAFF | TGTGCCAGTACCTCGGGGCAGGGAAGCCCTGAAGCTTTCTTT